Each of the 5 T cell receptor beta chains below was sequenced from the same sample in a study of Ad26.COV2.S vaccination and SARS-CoV-2 variants. Treatment defined: 19 received Ad26.COV2.S at low or high dose, single or two shots; about five received placebo; per-sample allocation not given. Sampling was performed 63 days after the first vaccine or placebo injection. Using immunoSEQ multiplex PCR, the repertoire was profiled, and TCRdb retains in-frame clones only, with some absent. There are some 520,000 clones in the sample; 87% occur only once, and more than 10% lies in the top ten. Sequencing was performed on peripheral blood, taken in a trial of Ad26.COV2.S vaccine versus placebo. The receptors come from a person aged 18-60 years who received the Ad26.COV2.S COVID-19 vaccine or a placebo.

V is TRBV19 and J is TRBJ1-1; D may be TRBD1 (6 bases). Germline CDR1 reads LNHDA; CDR2 reads SQIVND (reference sequence). The V end was cut by 4 bases, the J end by 7 bases, with 16 bases between. This CDR3 has 14 amino acids. CDR3 in amino acids: CASSTTGQNHEAFF. The CDR3 DNA sequence: TGTGCCAGTAGTACGACCGGACAGAACCATGAAGCTTTCTTT. The full variable domain, completed using reference TRBV19 and TRBJ1-1, is DGGITQSPKYLFRKEGQNVTLSCEQNLNHDAMYWYRQDPGQGLRLIYYSQIVNDFQKGDIAEGYSVSREKKESFPLTVTSAQKNPTAFYLCASSTTGQNHEAFFGQGTRLTVV.

This clone was observed a single time. In the same sample, other DNA sequences code for this CDR3. The chain carries TRBV28 and TRBJ1-5; D is unclear. The CDR3 is 13 residues long. Trimming shortened V by 2 bases and J by 7 bases, and 9 bases separated the two germline ends. CDR1 is MDHEN, CDR2 SYDVKM, per germline. The CDR3 DNA is TGTGCCAGCAGTTTACTGGGTTCGCAGCCCCAGCATTTT. Translated, it gives CASSLLGSQPQHF. The full variable domain, its missing parts supplied by reference TRBV28 and TRBJ1-5, is DVKVTQSSRYLVKRTGEKVFLECVQDMDHENMFWYRQDPGLGLRLIYFSYDVKMKEKGDIPEGYSVSREKKERFSLILESASTNQTSMYLCASSLLGSQPQHFGDGTRLSIL.

The V gene is TRBV30, the J gene TRBJ2-1; D remains ambiguous. The germline CDR1 and CDR2 sequences are GTSNPN and SVGIG (reference sequence). V dropped 6 bases and J dropped 4 bases, with 19 bases sitting between them. The CDR3 runs 15 residues. The CDR3 DNA reads as TGTGCCTGCTGGCCATTTGGGAATCTTTACAATGAGCAGTTCTTC. This codes for CACWPFGNLYNEQFF. The whole variable domain, remainder taken from reference TRBV30 and TRBJ2-1, is SQTIHQWPATLVQPVGSPLSLECTVEGTSNPNLYWYRQAAGRGLQLLFYSVGIGQISSEVPQNLSASRPQDRQFILSSKKLLLSDSGFYLCACWPFGNLYNEQFFGPGTRLTVL.

The rearrangement links TRBV5-1 to TRBJ1-4; a weak D match, TRBD1 (6 bases). V lost 2 bases, J lost 7 bases, and 18 bases lay in between. Germline V gives CDR1 SGHRS, CDR2 YFSETQ. The CDR3 extends over 16 amino acids. The DNA for the CDR3 is TGCGCCAGCAGCTTCAGCCAAGGGGGGCGCGCTGAAAAACTGTTTTTT. Amino acids: CASSFSQGGRAEKLFF.

With respect to this clone: Other DNA sequences in this sample translate to the same CDR3. The V call is TRBV18, the J call TRBJ2-2, with unresolved D. The germline gives CDR1 KGHSH, CDR2 LQKENI. The length of the CDR3 is 13 residues. The V and J ends lost 1 base and 2 bases respectively, with 2 bases between them. The CDR3 nucleotides read TGTGCCAGCTCACCACAAAACACCGGGGAGCTGTTTTTT. Translating it yields CASSPQNTGELFF.